This entry describes one T cell receptor (beta chain). CDR1 is LNHDA and CDR2 is SQIVND in the germline V gene (reference sequence). The CDR3 covers 14 residues. The V gene end was trimmed by 3 bases and the J gene end by 4 bases; junction bases not matched to a gene: 2. The method was immunoSEQ multiplex PCR; TCRdb's version includes in-frame clones alone and lacks a portion of them. The profile shows around 62,000 clones, 93% of them singletons. These data belong to a study of T cell changes during pregnancy in multiple sclerosis. This chain joins TRBV19 and TRBJ2-2; 7 bases are a match to TRBD2. Sequenced material: CD8+ T cells from peripheral blood mononuclear cells, taken in the second trimester of pregnancy. The origin of this receptor is a female donor with multiple sclerosis, enrolled in a pregnancy study. Here the CDR3 reads CASSMGGSTGELFF. The CDR3, as DNA: TGTGCCAGTAGTATGGGCGGGAGCACCGGGGAGCTGTTTTTT.